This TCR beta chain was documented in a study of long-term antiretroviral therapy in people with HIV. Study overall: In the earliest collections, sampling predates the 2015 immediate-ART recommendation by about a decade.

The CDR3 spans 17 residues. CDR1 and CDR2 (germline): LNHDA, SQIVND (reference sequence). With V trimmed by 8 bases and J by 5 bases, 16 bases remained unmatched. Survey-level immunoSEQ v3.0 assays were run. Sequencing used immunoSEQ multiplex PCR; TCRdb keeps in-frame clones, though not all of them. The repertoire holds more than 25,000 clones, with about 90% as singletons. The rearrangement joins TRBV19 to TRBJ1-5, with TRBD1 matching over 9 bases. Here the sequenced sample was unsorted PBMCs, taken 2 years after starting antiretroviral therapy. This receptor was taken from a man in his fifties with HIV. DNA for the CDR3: TGTGCCAGTGGGGACAGGGACCGGAGATTTTCGTATCAGCCCCAGCATTTT. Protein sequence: CASGDRDRRFSYQPQHF.